This is a list of T cell receptor beta chains from one sample in a study of blood T cells in healthy people across ages. TCRdb used MiXCR to reprocess the 5' RACE reads, holding one entry per CDR3 protein. The sample lists hundreds of thousands of distinct CDR3 sequences; around 21% were seen once. The sample comprised blood. Receptors were obtained from a man aged 65-85 years in good health. The CDR3 runs from the conserved cysteine through the conserved F or W. The order of the fields is CDR3 protein, J gene, V gene.

CDR3aa: CSVGRGAWGTEAFF; j_gene: TRBJ1-1; v_gene: TRBV29-1
CDR3aa: CASSYSDSYSGANVLTF; j_gene: TRBJ2-6; v_gene: TRBV6-5
CDR3aa: CASSLGSGGSQETQYF; j_gene: TRBJ2-5; v_gene: TRBV7-2
CDR3aa: CASSSLGTTGYNEQFF; j_gene: TRBJ2-1; v_gene: TRBV5-1
CDR3aa: CAWSVGRSWYF; j_gene: TRBJ2-4; v_gene: TRBV30
CDR3aa: CASSQMGAAGELFF; j_gene: TRBJ2-2; v_gene: TRBV5-6
CDR3aa: CSVESTDNTYNEQFF; j_gene: TRBJ2-1; v_gene: TRBV29-1
CDR3aa: CAIMTGDGETQYF; j_gene: TRBJ2-5; v_gene: TRBV10-3
CDR3aa: CASSENNEQFF; j_gene: TRBJ2-1; v_gene: TRBV18
CDR3aa: CASSPLQGIGYNEQFF; j_gene: TRBJ2-1; v_gene: TRBV14
CDR3aa: CASTPDKQETQYF; j_gene: TRBJ2-5; v_gene: TRBV28
CDR3aa: CASSQTGSADTPYF; j_gene: TRBJ2-3; v_gene: TRBV5-1
CDR3aa: CASSTQGLKAFF; j_gene: TRBJ1-1; v_gene: TRBV27
CDR3aa: CASSKVLGVEETQYF; j_gene: TRBJ2-5; v_gene: TRBV25-1
CDR3aa: CASSLLSGGSTDTQYF; j_gene: TRBJ2-3; v_gene: TRBV7-2
CDR3aa: CASSSPGQGTGGSSYEQYF; j_gene: NA; v_gene: TRBV7-2
CDR3aa: CASSAIDRGETQYF; j_gene: TRBJ2-5; v_gene: TRBV25-1
CDR3aa: CASTRGPETQYF; j_gene: TRBJ2-5; v_gene: TRBV2
CDR3aa: CASSLGKFLSPGELFF; j_gene: TRBJ2-2; v_gene: TRBV5-1
CDR3aa: CASRLAGGTGELFF; j_gene: TRBJ2-2; v_gene: TRBV12-3/TRBV12-4
CDR3aa: CSARLTGGYQNIQYF; j_gene: TRBJ2-4; v_gene: TRBV20-1
CDR3aa: CASSRGNTDTQYF; j_gene: TRBJ2-3; v_gene: TRBV6-5
CDR3aa: CASSETDRARTGELFF; j_gene: TRBJ2-2; v_gene: TRBV25-1
CDR3aa: CSVKGQGAHGQFF; j_gene: NA; v_gene: TRBV29-1
CDR3aa: CAWILTPGNYGYTF; j_gene: TRBJ1-2; v_gene: TRBV30
CDR3aa: CSAMETYQETQYF; j_gene: TRBJ2-5; v_gene: TRBV20-1
CDR3aa: CASSQNPHERPGNTEAFF; j_gene: TRBJ1-1; v_gene: TRBV6-1
CDR3aa: CASSRTRTGPSLYGYTF; j_gene: TRBJ1-2; v_gene: TRBV13
CDR3aa: CASIGRGYEQYF; j_gene: NA; v_gene: TRBV28
CDR3aa: CASSTTGPPNLYEQYF; j_gene: TRBJ2-7; v_gene: TRBV28
CDR3aa: CSAHDRNQETQYF; j_gene: TRBJ2-5; v_gene: TRBV20-1
CDR3aa: CAITGQKDEKLFF; j_gene: TRBJ1-4; v_gene: TRBV10-3
CDR3aa: CASSYVHPTYNEQFF; j_gene: TRBJ2-1; v_gene: TRBV6-5
CDR3aa: CSARDSNEQFF; j_gene: NA; v_gene: TRBV20-1